This paragraph reports one T cell receptor (beta chain). No antigen is known for it. These data come from a study of post-analysis software for immune sequencing data. Regarding the study as a whole: Roughly five TRBV segments appeared more often in patients than in controls, and TRBV5-6, TRBV5-1 and TRBV20-1 were among these.

TCR beta libraries were prepared from cDNA with unique molecular identifiers. TCRdb reanalysed the PCR reads using MiXCR and keeps one entry per CDR3 protein. The sample has approximately 730,000 distinct CDR3 sequences; just under 30% are singletons. Germline trimming cut 4 bases from V and 5 bases from J; bases unmatched to any gene: 14. The CDR3 is made up of 18 amino acids. Germline CDR1 and CDR2: MNHNS and SASEGT. The sequence came from a girl aged 10 to 17 with multiple sclerosis. The specimen sequenced was blood. The J gene is TRBJ2-3, the V gene TRBV6-1; 11 nucleotides match TRBD2. In DNA form, the CDR3 reads TGTGCCAGCAGTGCGGAAACTAGCGGGAGAGGCCTGGGAGATACGCAGTATTTT. Its translation: CASSAETSGRGLGDTQYF.